This T cell receptor (beta chain) is drawn from a study of blood T cell repertoires in COVID-19. Across the study: Whether acute or convalescent, the COVID-19 samples came from the United States, Italy and Spain. The analysed material was cDNA or gDNA that came from T cells, B-cell-depleted T cells, or PBMCs.

Original handling: Amplifying reference gene primers gave estimates of nucleated cell counts. The method was immunoSEQ multiplex PCR; TCRdb's version includes in-frame clones alone and lacks a portion of them. V, J and clone size were drawn from that table, and D and trimming were deduced from the DNA. The profile shows around 270,000 clones, 85% to 90% of them singletons. The V and J ends lost 3 bases and 6 bases respectively, with 12 bases between them. The CDR3 spans 14 residues. Germline CDR1 is LNHDA and CDR2 is SQIVND (reference sequence). Sequencing was performed on peripheral blood. This clonotype was obtained from a man in his forties with acute or convalescent COVID-19. The V call is TRBV19, the J call TRBJ1-5; D might be TRBD1 (5 bases). CDR3 loop: CASSIGGEAQPQHF. The CDR3 DNA reads as TGTGCCAGTAGTATCGGGGGGGAAGCTCAGCCCCAGCATTTT. Looking up the rest from reference TRBV19 and TRBJ1-5 gives the full variable domain: DGGITQSPKYLFRKEGQNVTLSCEQNLNHDAMYWYRQDPGQGLRLIYYSQIVNDFQKGDIAEGYSVSREKKESFPLTVTSAQKNPTAFYLCASSIGGEAQPQHFGDGTRLSIL.